These T cell receptor beta chains were read from a single sample in a study of T cell responses to AZD1222 COVID-19 vaccine. Clones were read by immunoSEQ multiplex PCR, and TCRdb kept only the in-frame ones, dropping some. The data hold approximately 100,000 clones, with more than 75% observed a single time. The sample in question was peripheral blood, obtained 28 days after the second dose of the MenACWY control vaccine. Receptor source: an adult who received the MenACWY meningococcal vaccine as a control. The conserved cysteine and the conserved F or W are not part of the CDR3 here. Rows give clone size only sometimes, using once, few, many, or a class for an expanded clone.

clone_size: .; j_call: TRBJ1-2; v_call: TRBV15; cdr3_aa: ATSRYTGTGDGYT
clone_size: .; j_call: TRBJ1-2; v_call: TRBV7-2; cdr3_aa: ASSSILADGYT
clone_size: .; j_call: TRBJ2-1; v_call: TRBV7-3; cdr3_aa: ASSSQGTTYNEQF
clone_size: .; j_call: TRBJ1-2; v_call: TRBV18; cdr3_aa: ASSPPDKPFGYGYT
clone_size: once; j_call: TRBJ1-1; v_call: TRBV6-5; cdr3_aa: ASSYDREAF
clone_size: .; j_call: TRBJ1-6; v_call: TRBV5-1; cdr3_aa: ASSMGQGFDSPLH
clone_size: .; j_call: TRBJ1-1; v_call: TRBV6-2/TRBV6-3; cdr3_aa: ASSRGPGLNRRTEAF
clone_size: .; j_call: TRBJ2-7; v_call: TRBV5-6; cdr3_aa: ASRGQFSSYEQY
clone_size: once; j_call: TRBJ1-5; v_call: TRBV29-1; cdr3_aa: SVEIGGASNQPQH
clone_size: .; j_call: TRBJ1-1; v_call: TRBV11-2; cdr3_aa: ASSSPGGTGRTEAF
clone_size: .; j_call: TRBJ2-3; v_call: TRBV7-2; cdr3_aa: ASSFVDPGTDTQY
clone_size: .; j_call: TRBJ2-3; v_call: TRBV19; cdr3_aa: ASSRDIGQGYTQY
clone_size: .; j_call: TRBJ2-1; v_call: TRBV15; cdr3_aa: ATSRDFDSLYNEQF
clone_size: .; j_call: TRBJ2-3; v_call: TRBV4-2; cdr3_aa: ASSQEAGVPQGY
clone_size: .; j_call: TRBJ2-3; v_call: TRBV6-5; cdr3_aa: ASSNPGVTDTQY
clone_size: .; j_call: TRBJ2-2; v_call: TRBV7-2; cdr3_aa: ASSLGRGRFTGELF
clone_size: .; j_call: TRBJ2-1; v_call: TRBV5-6; cdr3_aa: ASSLGLAGSYNEQF
clone_size: .; j_call: TRBJ2-3; v_call: TRBV28; cdr3_aa: ASSLSDGGTSGLTDTQY
clone_size: .; j_call: TRBJ1-1; v_call: TRBV3-1/TRBV3-2; cdr3_aa: ASSQLTGADTEAF
clone_size: .; j_call: TRBJ2-1; v_call: TRBV11-1; cdr3_aa: ASSLLRGRGGFEQF
clone_size: .; j_call: TRBJ1-2; v_call: TRBV24-1; cdr3_aa: ATSDPTGERGYT
clone_size: .; j_call: TRBJ1-2; v_call: TRBV9; cdr3_aa: ASSGGAHYGYT
clone_size: .; j_call: TRBJ2-7; v_call: TRBV3-1/TRBV3-2; cdr3_aa: ASSHPVFLFYEQY